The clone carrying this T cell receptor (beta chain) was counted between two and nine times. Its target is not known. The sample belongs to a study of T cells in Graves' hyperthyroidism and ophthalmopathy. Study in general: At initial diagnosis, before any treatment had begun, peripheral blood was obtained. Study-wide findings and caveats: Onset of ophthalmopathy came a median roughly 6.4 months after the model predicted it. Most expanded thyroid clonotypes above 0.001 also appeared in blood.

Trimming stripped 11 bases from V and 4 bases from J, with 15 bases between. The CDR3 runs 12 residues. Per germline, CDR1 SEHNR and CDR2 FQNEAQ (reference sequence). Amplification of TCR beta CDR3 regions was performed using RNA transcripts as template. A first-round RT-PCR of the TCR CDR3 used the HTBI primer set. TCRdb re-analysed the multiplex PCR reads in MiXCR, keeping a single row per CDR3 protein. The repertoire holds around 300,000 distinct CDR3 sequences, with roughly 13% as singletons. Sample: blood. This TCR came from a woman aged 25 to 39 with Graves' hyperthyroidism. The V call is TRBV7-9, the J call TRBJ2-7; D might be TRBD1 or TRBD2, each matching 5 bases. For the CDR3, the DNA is TGTGCCGCTGAGTGGGACGGGTACGAGCAGTACTTC. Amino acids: CAAEWDGYEQYF.